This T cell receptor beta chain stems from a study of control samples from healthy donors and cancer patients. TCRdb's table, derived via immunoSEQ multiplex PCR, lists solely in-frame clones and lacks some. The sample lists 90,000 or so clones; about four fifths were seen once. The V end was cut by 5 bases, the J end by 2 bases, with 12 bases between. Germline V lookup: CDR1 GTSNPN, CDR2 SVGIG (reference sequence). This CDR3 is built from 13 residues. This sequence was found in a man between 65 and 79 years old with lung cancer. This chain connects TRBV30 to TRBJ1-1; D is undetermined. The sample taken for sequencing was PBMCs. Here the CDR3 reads CAWGRGLNTEAFF. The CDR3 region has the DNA TGTGCCTGGGGCAGAGGTCTCAACACTGAAGCTTTCTTT.